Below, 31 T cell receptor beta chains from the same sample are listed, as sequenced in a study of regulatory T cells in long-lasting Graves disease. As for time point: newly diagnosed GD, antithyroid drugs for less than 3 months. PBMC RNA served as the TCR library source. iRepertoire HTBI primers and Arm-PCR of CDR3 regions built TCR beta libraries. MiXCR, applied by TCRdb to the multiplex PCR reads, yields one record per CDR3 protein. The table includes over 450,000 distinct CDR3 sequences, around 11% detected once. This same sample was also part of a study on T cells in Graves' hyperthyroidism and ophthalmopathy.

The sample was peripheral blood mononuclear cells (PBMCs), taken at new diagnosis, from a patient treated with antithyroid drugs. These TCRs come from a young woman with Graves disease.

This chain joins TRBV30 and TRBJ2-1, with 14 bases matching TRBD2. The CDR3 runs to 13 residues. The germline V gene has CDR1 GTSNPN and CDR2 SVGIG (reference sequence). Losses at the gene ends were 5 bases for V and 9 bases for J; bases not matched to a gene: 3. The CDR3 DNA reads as TGTGCCTGGGGACTAGCGGGAGGTAGTGAGCAGTTCTTC. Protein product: CAWGLAGGSEQFF.

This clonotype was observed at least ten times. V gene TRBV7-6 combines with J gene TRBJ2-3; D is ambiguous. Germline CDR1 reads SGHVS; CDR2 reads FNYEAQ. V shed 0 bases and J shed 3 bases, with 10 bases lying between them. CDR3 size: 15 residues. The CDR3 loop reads CASSLAIFNTDTQYF. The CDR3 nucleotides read TGTGCCAGCAGCTTAGCGATATTCAATACAGATACGCAGTATTTT.

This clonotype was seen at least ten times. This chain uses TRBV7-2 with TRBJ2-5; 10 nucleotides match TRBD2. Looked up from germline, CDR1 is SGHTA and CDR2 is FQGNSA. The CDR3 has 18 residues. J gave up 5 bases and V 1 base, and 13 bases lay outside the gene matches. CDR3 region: CASSLGALASGRGETQYF. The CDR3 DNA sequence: TGTGCCAGCAGCTTAGGGGCCCTAGCTAGCGGGAGAGGGGAGACCCAGTACTTC.

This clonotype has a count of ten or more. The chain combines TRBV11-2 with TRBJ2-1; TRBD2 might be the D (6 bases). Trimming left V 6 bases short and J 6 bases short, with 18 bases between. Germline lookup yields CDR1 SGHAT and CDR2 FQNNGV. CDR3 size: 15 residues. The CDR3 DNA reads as TGTGCCAGCAGTTCGGGAGTTGGGTTGGGCAATGAGCAGTTCTTC. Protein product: CASSSGVGLGNEQFF.

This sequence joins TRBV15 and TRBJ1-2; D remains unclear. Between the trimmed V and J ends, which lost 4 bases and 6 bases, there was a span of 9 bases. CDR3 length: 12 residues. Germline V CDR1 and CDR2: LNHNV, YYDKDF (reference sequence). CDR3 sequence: CATSNKLHGYTF. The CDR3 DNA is TGTGCCACCAGCAACAAGCTTCATGGCTACACCTTC.

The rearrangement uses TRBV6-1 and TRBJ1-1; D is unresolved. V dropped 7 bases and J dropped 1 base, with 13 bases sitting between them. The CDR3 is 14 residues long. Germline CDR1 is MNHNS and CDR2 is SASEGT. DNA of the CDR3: TGTGCCAGCACCCCCCTTGGGCAGAACACTGAAGCTTTCTTT. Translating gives CASTPLGQNTEAFF.

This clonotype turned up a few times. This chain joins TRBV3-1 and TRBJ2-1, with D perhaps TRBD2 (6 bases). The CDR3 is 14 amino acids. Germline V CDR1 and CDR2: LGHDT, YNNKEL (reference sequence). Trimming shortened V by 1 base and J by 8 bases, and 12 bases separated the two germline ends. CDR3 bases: TGTGCCAGCAGCCAAGGTGGAGGGCGGGATGAGCAGTTCTTC. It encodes CASSQGGGRDEQFF.

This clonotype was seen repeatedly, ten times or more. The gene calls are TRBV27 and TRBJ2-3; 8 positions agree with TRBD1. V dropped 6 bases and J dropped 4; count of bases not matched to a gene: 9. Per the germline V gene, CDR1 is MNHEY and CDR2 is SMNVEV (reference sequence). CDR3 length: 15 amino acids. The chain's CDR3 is CASRSLQGAADTQYF. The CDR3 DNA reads TGTGCCAGCAGGTCGCTCCAGGGGGCGGCAGATACGCAGTATTTT.

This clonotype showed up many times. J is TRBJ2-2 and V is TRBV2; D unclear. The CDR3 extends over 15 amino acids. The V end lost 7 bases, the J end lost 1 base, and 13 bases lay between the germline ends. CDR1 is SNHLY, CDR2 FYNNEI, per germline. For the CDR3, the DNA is TGTGCCAGCATTAGGAGACTCATGAACACCGGGGAGCTGTTTTTT. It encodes CASIRRLMNTGELFF. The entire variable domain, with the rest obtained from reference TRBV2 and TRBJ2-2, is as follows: EPEVTQTPSHQVTQMGQEVILRCVPISNHLYFYWYRQILGQKVEFLVSFYNNEISEKSEIFDDQFSVERPDGSNFTLKIRSTKLEDSAMYFCASIRRLMNTGELFFGEGSRLTVL.

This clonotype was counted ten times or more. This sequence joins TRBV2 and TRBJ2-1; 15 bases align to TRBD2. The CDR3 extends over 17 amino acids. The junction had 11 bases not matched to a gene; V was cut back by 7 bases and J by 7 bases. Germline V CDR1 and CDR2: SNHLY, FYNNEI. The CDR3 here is CASIGKDGTSGRNEQFF. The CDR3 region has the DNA TGTGCCAGCATCGGAAAGGACGGGACTAGCGGGAGGAATGAGCAGTTCTTC.

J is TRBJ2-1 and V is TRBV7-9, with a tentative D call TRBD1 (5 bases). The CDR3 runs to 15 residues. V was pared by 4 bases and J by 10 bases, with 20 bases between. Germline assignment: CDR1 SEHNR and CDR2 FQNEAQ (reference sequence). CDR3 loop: CASSSRPGKKGEQFF. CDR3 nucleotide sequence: TGTGCCAGCAGCTCACGACCGGGCAAAAAGGGGGAGCAGTTCTTC.

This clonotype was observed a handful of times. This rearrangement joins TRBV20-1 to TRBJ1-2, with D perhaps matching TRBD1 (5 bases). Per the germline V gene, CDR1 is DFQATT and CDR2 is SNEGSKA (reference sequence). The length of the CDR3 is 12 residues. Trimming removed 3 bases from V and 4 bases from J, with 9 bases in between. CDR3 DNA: TGCAGTGCTAGTGACAGTCGCTATGGCTACACCTTC. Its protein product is CSASDSRYGYTF.

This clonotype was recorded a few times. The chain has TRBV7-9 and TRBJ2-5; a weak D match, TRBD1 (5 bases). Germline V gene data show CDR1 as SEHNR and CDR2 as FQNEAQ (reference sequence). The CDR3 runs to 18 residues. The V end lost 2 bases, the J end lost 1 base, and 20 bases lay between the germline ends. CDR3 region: CASSLIVLQVDSQETQYF. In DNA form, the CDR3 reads TGTGCCAGCAGCTTAATCGTTTTACAGGTCGACAGCCAAGAGACCCAGTACTTC.

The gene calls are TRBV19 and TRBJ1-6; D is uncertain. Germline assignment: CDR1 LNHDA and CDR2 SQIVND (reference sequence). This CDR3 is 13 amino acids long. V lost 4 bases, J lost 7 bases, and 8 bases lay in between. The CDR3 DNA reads TGTGCCAGTAGTACCCGAGTGAATTCACCCCTCCACTTT. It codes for CASSTRVNSPLHF.

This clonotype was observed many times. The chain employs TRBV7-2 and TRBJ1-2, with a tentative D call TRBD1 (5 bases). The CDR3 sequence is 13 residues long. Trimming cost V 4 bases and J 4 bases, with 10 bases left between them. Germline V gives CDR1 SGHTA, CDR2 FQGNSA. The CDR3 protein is CASSSGRIYGYTF. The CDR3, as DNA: TGTGCCAGCAGCTCGGGACGAATCTATGGCTACACCTTC.

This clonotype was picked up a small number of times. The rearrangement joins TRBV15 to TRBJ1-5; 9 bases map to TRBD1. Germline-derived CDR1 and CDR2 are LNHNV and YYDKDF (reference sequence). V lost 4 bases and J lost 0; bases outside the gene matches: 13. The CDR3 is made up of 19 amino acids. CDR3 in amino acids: CATSKNRDRAPYSNQPQHF. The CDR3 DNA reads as TGTGCCACCAGCAAAAATCGGGACAGGGCCCCTTATAGCAATCAGCCCCAGCATTTT.

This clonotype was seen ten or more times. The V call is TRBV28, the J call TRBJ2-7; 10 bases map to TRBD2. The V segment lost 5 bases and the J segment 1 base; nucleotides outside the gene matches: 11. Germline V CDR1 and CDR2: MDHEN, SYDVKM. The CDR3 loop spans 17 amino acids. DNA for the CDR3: TGTGCCAGCAGTCTACCCCTCGCTAGCGGGGGATCCTACGAGCAGTACTTC. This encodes CASSLPLASGGSYEQYF.

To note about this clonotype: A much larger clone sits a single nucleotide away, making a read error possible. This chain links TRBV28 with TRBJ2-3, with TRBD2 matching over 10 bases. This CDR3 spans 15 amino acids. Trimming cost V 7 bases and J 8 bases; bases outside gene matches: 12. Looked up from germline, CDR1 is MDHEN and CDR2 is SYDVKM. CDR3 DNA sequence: TGTGCCAGCAACCGGATTAGCGGGAGGTCAGGTACGCAGTATTTT. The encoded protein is CASNRISGRSGTQYF.

CDR3 DNA sequence: TGTGCCACTAGGGGGTTTGTTGCAAACGGAAAAATTAACTATGGCTACACCTTC. Translation gives CATRGFVANGKINYGYTF. V is TRBV19 and J is TRBJ1-2; weak D call: TRBD1 (6 bases). The CDR3 has 18 residues. Germline loops: CDR1 LNHDA, CDR2 SQIVND (reference sequence). Trimming pared 10 bases from V and 1 base from J, leaving 28 bases between.

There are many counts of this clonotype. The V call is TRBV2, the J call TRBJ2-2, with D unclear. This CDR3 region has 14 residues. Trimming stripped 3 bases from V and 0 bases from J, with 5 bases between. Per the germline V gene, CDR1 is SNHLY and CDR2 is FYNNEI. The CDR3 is CASSDMANTGELFF. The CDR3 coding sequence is TGTGCCAGCAGTGATATGGCGAACACCGGGGAGCTGTTTTTT.

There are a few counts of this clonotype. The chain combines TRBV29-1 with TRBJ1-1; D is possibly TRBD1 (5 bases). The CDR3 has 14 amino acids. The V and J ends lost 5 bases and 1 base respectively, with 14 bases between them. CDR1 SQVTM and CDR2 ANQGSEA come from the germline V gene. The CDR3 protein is CSVKKTVENTEAFF. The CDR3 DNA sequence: TGCAGCGTTAAAAAGACAGTAGAGAACACTGAAGCTTTCTTT.

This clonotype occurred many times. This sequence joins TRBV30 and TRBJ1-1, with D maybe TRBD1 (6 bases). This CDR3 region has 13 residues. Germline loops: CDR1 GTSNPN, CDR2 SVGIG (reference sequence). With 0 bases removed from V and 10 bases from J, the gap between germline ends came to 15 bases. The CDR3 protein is CAWSVARQEGAFF. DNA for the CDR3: TGTGCCTGGAGTGTTGCCCGACAGGAGGGAGCTTTCTTT.

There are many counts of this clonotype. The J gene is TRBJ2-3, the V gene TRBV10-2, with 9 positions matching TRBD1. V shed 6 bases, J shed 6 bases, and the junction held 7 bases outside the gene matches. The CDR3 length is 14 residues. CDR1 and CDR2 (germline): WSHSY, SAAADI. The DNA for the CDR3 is TGCGCCAGCAGATGGACAGGGGATATGGATACGCAGTATTTT. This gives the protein CASRWTGDMDTQYF.

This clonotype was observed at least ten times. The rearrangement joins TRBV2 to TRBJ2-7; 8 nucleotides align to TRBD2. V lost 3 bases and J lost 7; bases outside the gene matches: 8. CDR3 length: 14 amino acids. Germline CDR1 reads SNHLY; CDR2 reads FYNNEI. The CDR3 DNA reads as TGTGCCAGCAGTGATGAGCGGGAGTTGTTTGAGCAGTACTTC. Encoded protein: CASSDERELFEQYF.

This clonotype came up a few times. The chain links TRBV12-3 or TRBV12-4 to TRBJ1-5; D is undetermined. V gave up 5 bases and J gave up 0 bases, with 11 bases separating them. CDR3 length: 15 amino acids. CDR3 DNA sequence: TGTGCCAGCAGTCCCCAGCGACATAGCAATCAGCCCCAGCATTTT. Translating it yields CASSPQRHSNQPQHF.

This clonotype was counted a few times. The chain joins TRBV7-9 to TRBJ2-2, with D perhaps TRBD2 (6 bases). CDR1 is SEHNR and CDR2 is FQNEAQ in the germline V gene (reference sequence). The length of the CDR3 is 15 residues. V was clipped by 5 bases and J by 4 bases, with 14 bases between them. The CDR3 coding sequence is TGTGCCAGCAGCAGGGACTGGGGGTTCACCGGGGAGCTGTTTTTT. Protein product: CASSRDWGFTGELFF.

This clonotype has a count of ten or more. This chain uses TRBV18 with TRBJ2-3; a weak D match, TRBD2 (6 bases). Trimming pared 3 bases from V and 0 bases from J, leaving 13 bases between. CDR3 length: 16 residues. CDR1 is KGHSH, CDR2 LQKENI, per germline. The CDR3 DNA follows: TGTGCCAGCTCACCCACTGGCGGGGCTAGCACAGATACGCAGTATTTT. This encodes CASSPTGGASTDTQYF.

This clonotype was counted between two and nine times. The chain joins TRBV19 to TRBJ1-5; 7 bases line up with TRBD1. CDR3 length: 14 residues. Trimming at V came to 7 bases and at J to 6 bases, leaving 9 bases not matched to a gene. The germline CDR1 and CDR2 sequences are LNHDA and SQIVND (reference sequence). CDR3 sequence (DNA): TGTGCCAGTAAGGGGGCGGGGCCAGGTCAGCCCCAGCATTTT. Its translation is CASKGAGPGQPQHF.

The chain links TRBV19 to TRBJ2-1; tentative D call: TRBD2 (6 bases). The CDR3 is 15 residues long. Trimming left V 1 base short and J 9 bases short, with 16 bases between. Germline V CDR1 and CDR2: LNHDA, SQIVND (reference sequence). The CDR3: CASSIVPGDFIEQFF. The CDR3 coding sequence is TGTGCCAGTAGTATAGTCCCCGGGGACTTTATTGAGCAGTTCTTC.

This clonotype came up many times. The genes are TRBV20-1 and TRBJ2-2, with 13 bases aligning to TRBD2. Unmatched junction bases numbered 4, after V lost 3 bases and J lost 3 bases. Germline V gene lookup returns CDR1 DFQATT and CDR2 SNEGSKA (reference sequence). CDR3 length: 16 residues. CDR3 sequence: CSASGLAGAYTGELFF. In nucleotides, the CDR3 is TGCAGTGCTAGCGGACTAGCGGGAGCCTACACCGGGGAGCTGTTTTTT.

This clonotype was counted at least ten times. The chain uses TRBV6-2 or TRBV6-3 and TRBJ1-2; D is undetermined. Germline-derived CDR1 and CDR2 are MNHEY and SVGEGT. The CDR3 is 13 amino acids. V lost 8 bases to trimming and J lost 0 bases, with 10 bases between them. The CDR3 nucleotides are TGTGCCAGCGCGGACTCAGCTAACTATGGCTACACCTTC. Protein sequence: CASADSANYGYTF.